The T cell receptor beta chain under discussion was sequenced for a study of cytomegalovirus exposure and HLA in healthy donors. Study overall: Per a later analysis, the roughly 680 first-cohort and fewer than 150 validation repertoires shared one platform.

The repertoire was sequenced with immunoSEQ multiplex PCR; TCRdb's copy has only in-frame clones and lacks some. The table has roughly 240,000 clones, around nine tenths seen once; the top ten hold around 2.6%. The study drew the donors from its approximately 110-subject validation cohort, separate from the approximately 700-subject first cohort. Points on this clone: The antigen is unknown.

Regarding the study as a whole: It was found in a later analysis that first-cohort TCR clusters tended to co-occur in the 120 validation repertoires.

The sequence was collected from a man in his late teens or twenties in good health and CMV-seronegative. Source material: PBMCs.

For the CDR3, the DNA is TGTGCCAGCAGCCAAGCGGGGAATCAGCCCCAGCATTTT. Translation gives CASSQAGNQPQHF. The rearrangement links TRBV14 to TRBJ1-5; D not resolved. The CDR3 has 13 residues. V lost 1 base and J lost 4, with 5 bases in between. Germline V gene lookup returns CDR1 SGHDN and CDR2 FVKESK.